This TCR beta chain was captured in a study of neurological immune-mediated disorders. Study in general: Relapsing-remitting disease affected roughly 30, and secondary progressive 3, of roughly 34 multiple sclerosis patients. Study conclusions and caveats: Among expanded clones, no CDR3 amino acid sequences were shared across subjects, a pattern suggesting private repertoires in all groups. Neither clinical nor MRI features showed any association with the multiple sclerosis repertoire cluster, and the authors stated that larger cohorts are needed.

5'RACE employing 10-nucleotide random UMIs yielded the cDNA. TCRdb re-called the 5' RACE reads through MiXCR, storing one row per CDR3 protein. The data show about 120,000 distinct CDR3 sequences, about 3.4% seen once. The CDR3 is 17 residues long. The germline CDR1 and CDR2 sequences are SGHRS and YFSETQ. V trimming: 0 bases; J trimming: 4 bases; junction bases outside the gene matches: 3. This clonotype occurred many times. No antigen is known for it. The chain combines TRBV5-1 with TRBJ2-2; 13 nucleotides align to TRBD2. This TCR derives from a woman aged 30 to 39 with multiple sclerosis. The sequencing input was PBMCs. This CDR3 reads CASSLGLAGGFTGELFF. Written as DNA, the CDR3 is TGCGCCAGCAGCTTGGGACTAGCGGGAGGTTTCACCGGGGAGCTGTTTTTT.